The 27 T cell receptor beta chains below all came from one sample that was sequenced in a study of control samples from healthy donors and cancer patients. Profiling relied on immunoSEQ multiplex PCR, and the TCRdb table lists in-frame clones only, not all of them. The sample lists 100,000 to 150,000 clones, around 92% occurring once. Sequences were obtained from PBMCs. Receptors were obtained from an elderly man with head and neck cancer.

The V and J genes are TRBV5-1 and TRBJ1-6; 7 bases match TRBD1. This CDR3 region has 16 residues. V lost 3 bases and J lost 4; bases outside the gene matches: 7. Germline assignment: CDR1 SGHRS and CDR2 YFSETQ. The CDR3 coding sequence is TGCGCCAGCAGCTCCACCCCGGGACAGTATAATTCACCCCTCCACTTT. The encoded protein is CASSSTPGQYNSPLHF.

This rearrangement joins TRBV12-5 to TRBJ2-7, with TRBD2 identical over 13 bases. V lost 4 bases, J lost 6 bases, and 3 bases stayed unmatched. Germline V gives CDR1 LGHNT, CDR2 FRNRAP. The CDR3 has 14 residues. In DNA form, the CDR3 reads TGTGCTAGTGGTTCGGGACTAGCGGGAATCGAGCAGTACTTC. Its protein is CASGSGLAGIEQYF.

The V and J genes are TRBV5-4 and TRBJ2-7, with 8 bases fitting TRBD1. CDR1 SGHNT and CDR2 YYREEE come from the germline V gene (reference sequence). The CDR3 contains 12 residues. Trimming took 3 bases from V and 5 from J; bases not matched to a gene: 1. The DNA of the CDR3 is TGTGCCAGCAGCTCAGGGGGCCACGAGCAGTACTTC. Its translation is CASSSGGHEQYF.

This chain connects TRBV4-3 to TRBJ1-2, with D perhaps matching TRBD1 (6 bases). With 1 base removed from V and 5 bases from J, the gap between germline ends came to 23 bases. The CDR3 sequence is 18 residues long. Germline-derived CDR1 and CDR2 are LGHNA and YSLEER. The CDR3 DNA reads as TGCGCCAGCAGCCAAGGGGGTGAGGCCAGGGGCTCCGTTTATGGCTACACCTTC. This codes for CASSQGGEARGSVYGYTF.

The rearrangement links TRBV11-2 to TRBJ2-1, with 10 bases fitting TRBD2. The CDR3 is made up of 16 amino acids. The germline CDR1 and CDR2 sequences are SGHAT and FQNNGV. With V trimmed by 4 bases and J by 0 bases, 3 bases remained unmatched. The CDR3 bases are TGTGCCAGCAGCTCTAGCGGGGGATTCTCCTACAATGAGCAGTTCTTC. This gives the protein CASSSSGGFSYNEQFF.

In this sample, this clone turned up a few times. The chain recombines TRBV10-1 with TRBJ2-7; D unresolved. The V and J ends lost 0 bases and 2 bases respectively, with 14 bases between them. In germline, CDR1 is WNHNN, CDR2 SYGVQD (reference sequence). This CDR3 region has 16 residues. The CDR3, as DNA: TGCGCCAGCAGTGAGTCGATATGGGTACGGACCTACGAGCAGTACTTC. It yields the protein CASSESIWVRTYEQYF.

The rearrangement joins TRBV12-3 or TRBV12-4 to TRBJ2-3; D gene ambiguous. Trimming shortened V by 3 bases and J by 8 bases, and 6 bases separated the two germline ends. This CDR3 has 11 residues. The CDR3 here is CASSFSVTQYF. CDR3 bases: TGTGCCAGCAGTTTTTCAGTTACGCAGTATTTT.

V is TRBV5-4 and J is TRBJ2-1; 10 bases line up with TRBD2. Germline CDR1 is SGHNT and CDR2 is YYREEE (reference sequence). V shed 1 base, J shed 6 bases, and the junction held 7 bases outside the gene matches. This CDR3 is built from 16 residues. This chain's CDR3 is CASSLSGGASSNEQFF. CDR3 bases: TGTGCCAGCAGCTTGAGCGGGGGGGCCTCTAGCAATGAGCAGTTCTTC. Using reference TRBV5-4 and TRBJ2-1 for the parts outside the CDR3, the full variable domain is ETGVTQSPTHLIKTRGQQVTLRCSSQSGHNTVSWYQQALGQGPQFIFQYYREEENGRGNFPPRFSGLQFPNYSSELNVNALELDDSALYLCASSLSGGASSNEQFFGPGTRLTVL.

In this sample, this clone turned up once. The gene calls are TRBV5-1 and TRBJ2-2; 13 bases line up with TRBD2. The germline V gene encodes CDR1 SGHRS and CDR2 YFSETQ. V gave up 4 bases and J gave up 5 bases; unmatched junction bases: 8. This CDR3 contains 17 residues. CDR3 amino acids: CASSPGLAGVSTGELFF. The CDR3 region has the DNA TGCGCCAGCAGCCCCGGACTAGCGGGGGTATCTACCGGGGAGCTGTTTTTT.

The chain uses TRBV11-2 and TRBJ2-1; D possibly corresponds to TRBD1 (6 bases). The V gene's germline CDR1 is SGHAT and CDR2 FQNNGV. The CDR3 covers 16 residues. V gave up 3 bases and J gave up 0 bases, with 12 bases separating them. The CDR3 sequence is CASSLRADSSYNEQFF. The CDR3 coding sequence is TGTGCCAGCAGCTTGCGGGCGGACAGCTCCTACAATGAGCAGTTCTTC.

J is TRBJ1-2 and V is TRBV2, with D perhaps matching TRBD1 (5 bases). Germline V lookup: CDR1 SNHLY, CDR2 FYNNEI. This CDR3 is 13 amino acids long. V was clipped by 1 base and J by 6 bases, with 9 bases between them. CDR3 sequence reads: CASSEGAGHGYTF. CDR3 bases: TGTGCCAGCAGTGAAGGCGCGGGACATGGCTACACCTTC.

In its sample, this clone was seen once. This chain uses TRBV21-1 with TRBJ1-4. TRBV21-1 is a recognized pseudogene. The CDR3 totals 16 residues. CDR3 loop: CASSITTVATNEKLFF. The DNA for the CDR3 is TGTGCCAGCAGCATTACCACCGTTGCAACTAATGAAAAACTGTTTTTT.

The rearrangement uses TRBV30 and TRBJ1-5; D might be TRBD1 (6 bases). Germline CDR1 GTSNPN, CDR2 SVGIG (reference sequence). This CDR3 comprises 15 residues. Trimming removed 3 bases at V and 6 bases at J, with 18 bases between. The CDR3 sequence: CAWRASGAGGQPQHF. The CDR3 bases are TGTGCCTGGAGAGCTTCAGGGGCCGGGGGTCAGCCCCAGCATTTT.

The genes are TRBV4-1 and TRBJ1-1; D might be TRBD1 (5 bases). The CDR3 runs to 15 residues. The V end lost 4 bases, the J end lost 6 bases, and 18 bases lay between the germline ends. Germline CDR1 is MGHRA and CDR2 is YSYEKL. The CDR3 DNA reads TGCGCCAGCAGCCCCTCCCACGCCAGGGTGGCTGAAGCTTTCTTT. Translated: CASSPSHARVAEAFF.

In this sample, this clone turned up once. The chain carries TRBV19 and TRBJ2-7; D is possibly TRBD1 or TRBD2 (6 bases each). Trimming pared 7 bases from V and 2 bases from J, leaving 15 bases between. CDR1 and CDR2 (germline): LNHDA, SQIVND (reference sequence). This CDR3 region has 14 residues. The DNA of the CDR3 is TGTGCCAGTAACAATGGGGGGCCCACCTACGAGCAGTACTTC. Translation: CASNNGGPTYEQYF.

The chain is built from TRBV6-5 and TRBJ1-1; 7 bases map to TRBD1. Unmatched junction bases numbered 10, after V lost 8 bases and J lost 4 bases. The CDR3 contains 14 residues. Germline-derived CDR1 and CDR2 are MNHEY and SVGAGI. In nucleotides, the CDR3 is TGTGCCAGCCGAATGACGGCAGGGGGCACTGAAGCTTTCTTT. Protein sequence: CASRMTAGGTEAFF.

The chain recombines TRBV27 with TRBJ1-2; a possible D gene is TRBD1 (5 bases). V shed 5 bases and J shed 2 bases, with 9 bases lying between them. CDR1 and CDR2 (germline): MNHEY, SMNVEV (reference sequence). This CDR3 is 13 amino acids long. In nucleotides, the CDR3 is TGTGCCAGCAGTAAATCAGGGAACTATGGCTACACCTTC. It encodes CASSKSGNYGYTF.

The chain employs TRBV7-2 and TRBJ2-2; D is undetermined. This CDR3 is 14 amino acids long. In germline, CDR1 is SGHTA, CDR2 FQGNSA. Trimming took off 5 bases at V and 5 bases at J, with 12 bases between the two ends. The CDR3 reads CASSMTRQTGELFF. The DNA for the CDR3 is TGTGCCAGCAGCATGACCCGCCAAACCGGGGAGCTGTTTTTT.

This chain connects TRBV6-2 or TRBV6-3 to TRBJ2-7, with 7 bases lining up with TRBD2. This CDR3 is built from 17 residues. From germline, CDR1 is MNHEY and CDR2 SVGEGT. The junction had 14 bases not matched to a gene; V was cut back by 3 bases and J by 3 bases. This chain's CDR3 is CASSYSKGRAAYYEQYF. As DNA, the CDR3 is TGTGCCAGCAGTTATTCTAAGGGGAGGGCCGCCTACTACGAGCAGTACTTC.

A single count supports this clone. The chain uses TRBV29-1 and TRBJ2-3; D is undetermined. The CDR3 consists of 11 residues. Deletions cut 2 bases from V and 6 bases from J, with 6 bases between. The germline CDR1 and CDR2 sequences are SQVTM and ANQGSEA. The CDR3 protein is CSVERDDTQYF. Written as DNA, the CDR3 is TGCAGCGTTGAACGAGATGATACGCAGTATTTT.

CDR3 coding DNA: TGTGCCATCAGCGCCGGGACAGGGGGATTAGGGACCTACAATGAGCAGTTCTTC. It is translated as CAISAGTGGLGTYNEQFF. The rearrangement joins TRBV10-3 to TRBJ2-1; 11 positions agree with TRBD1. With 6 bases clipped from V and 2 bases from J, the junction kept 12 bases outside the gene matches. CDR1 ENHRY and CDR2 SYGVKD come from the germline V gene. The CDR3 runs 18 residues.

This clone has only one observation. The genes are TRBV7-9 and TRBJ1-4; D is undetermined. The CDR3 covers 16 residues. The V and J ends lost 4 bases and 0 bases respectively, with 12 bases between them. Germline loops: CDR1 SEHNR, CDR2 FQNEAQ (reference sequence). The CDR3 region is CASSSGTGTTNEKLFF. In DNA, the CDR3 is TGTGCCAGCAGCTCCGGTACCGGGACAACTAATGAAAAACTGTTTTTT.

V usage is TRBV14 and J usage is TRBJ2-6; D is uncertain. CDR1 SGHDN and CDR2 FVKESK come from the germline V gene. This CDR3 contains 19 residues. V was pared by 4 bases and J by 1 base, with 20 bases between. The CDR3 coding sequence is TGTGCCAGCAGCCTCCGAGGCGGACGTTATGGTTCTGGGGCCAACGTCCTGACTTTC. It yields the protein CASSLRGGRYGSGANVLTF.

The chain combines TRBV12-5 with TRBJ1-4, with D possibly matching TRBD1 (5 bases). The CDR3 covers 13 residues. Germline values: CDR1 LGHNT, CDR2 FRNRAP. V lost 1 base and J 6 bases, leaving 6 bases between the germline ends. This CDR3 is CASGLAGDEKLFF. DNA for the CDR3: TGTGCTAGTGGTTTGGCGGGGGATGAAAAACTGTTTTTT.

This clone was counted a few times. The V call is TRBV20-1, the J call TRBJ1-3; tentatively, D is TRBD1 (5 bases). Germline V gene data show CDR1 as DFQATT and CDR2 as SNEGSKA (reference sequence). The CDR3 has 16 amino acids. V dropped 3 bases and J dropped 2 bases, with 17 bases sitting between them. Here the CDR3 DNA reads TGCAGTGCTAGTCTCCCTAAACAGGTGGCTGGAAACACCATATATTTT. Residues: CSASLPKQVAGNTIYF.

The chain links TRBV5-4 to TRBJ2-7; 9 bases match TRBD2. The CDR3 spans 15 residues. Germline assignment: CDR1 SGHNT and CDR2 YYREEE (reference sequence). J gave up 2 bases and V 4 bases, and 7 bases lay outside the gene matches. The CDR3 coding sequence is TGTGCCAGCAGCAACCGAGCTAGCGGGGCCTACGAGCAGTACTTC. Translating it yields CASSNRASGAYEQYF.

The chain joins TRBV5-1 to TRBJ2-3; the match to TRBD2 covers 9 bases. Germline V lookup: CDR1 SGHRS, CDR2 YFSETQ. Trimming took 4 bases from V and 3 from J; bases not matched to a gene: 12. This CDR3 is 17 amino acids long. The CDR3 DNA is TGCGCCAGCAGCCTAAAGACTAGCGGATCAGTGACAGATACGCAGTATTTT. This sequence encodes CASSLKTSGSVTDTQYF.